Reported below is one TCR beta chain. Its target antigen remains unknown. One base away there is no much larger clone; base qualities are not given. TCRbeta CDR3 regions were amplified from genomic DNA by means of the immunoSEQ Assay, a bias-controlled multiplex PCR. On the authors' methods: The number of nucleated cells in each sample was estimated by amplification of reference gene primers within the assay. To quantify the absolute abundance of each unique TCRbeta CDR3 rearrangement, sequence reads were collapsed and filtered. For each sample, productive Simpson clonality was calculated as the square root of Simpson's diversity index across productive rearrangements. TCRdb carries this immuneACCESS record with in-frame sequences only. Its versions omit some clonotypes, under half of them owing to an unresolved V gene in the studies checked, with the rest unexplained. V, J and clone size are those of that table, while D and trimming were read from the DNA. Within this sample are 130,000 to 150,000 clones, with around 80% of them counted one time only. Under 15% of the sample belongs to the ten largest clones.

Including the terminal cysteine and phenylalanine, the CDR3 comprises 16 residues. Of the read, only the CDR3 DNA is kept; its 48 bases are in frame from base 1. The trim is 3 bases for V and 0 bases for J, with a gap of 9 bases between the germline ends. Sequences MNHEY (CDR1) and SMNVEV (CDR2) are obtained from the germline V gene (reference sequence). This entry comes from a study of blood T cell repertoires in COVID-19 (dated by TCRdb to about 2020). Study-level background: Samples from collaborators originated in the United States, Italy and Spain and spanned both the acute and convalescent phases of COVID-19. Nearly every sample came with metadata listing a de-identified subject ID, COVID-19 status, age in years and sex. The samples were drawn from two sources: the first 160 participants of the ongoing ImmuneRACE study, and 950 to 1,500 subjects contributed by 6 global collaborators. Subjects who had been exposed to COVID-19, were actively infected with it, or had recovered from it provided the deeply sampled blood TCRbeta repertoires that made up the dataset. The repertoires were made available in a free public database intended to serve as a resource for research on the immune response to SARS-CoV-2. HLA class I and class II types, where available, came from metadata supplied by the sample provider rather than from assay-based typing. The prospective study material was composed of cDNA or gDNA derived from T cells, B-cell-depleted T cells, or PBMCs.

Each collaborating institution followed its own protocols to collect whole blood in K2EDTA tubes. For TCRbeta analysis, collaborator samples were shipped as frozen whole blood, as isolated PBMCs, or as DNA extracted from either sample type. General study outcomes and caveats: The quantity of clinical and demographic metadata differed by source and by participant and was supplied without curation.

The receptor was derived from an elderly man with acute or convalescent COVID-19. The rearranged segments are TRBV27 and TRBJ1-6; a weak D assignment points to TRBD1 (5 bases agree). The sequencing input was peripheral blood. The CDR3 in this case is CASSFGGSSYNSPLHF. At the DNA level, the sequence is TGTGCCAGCAGTTTTGGGGGGAGCTCCTATAATTCACCCCTCCACTTT.